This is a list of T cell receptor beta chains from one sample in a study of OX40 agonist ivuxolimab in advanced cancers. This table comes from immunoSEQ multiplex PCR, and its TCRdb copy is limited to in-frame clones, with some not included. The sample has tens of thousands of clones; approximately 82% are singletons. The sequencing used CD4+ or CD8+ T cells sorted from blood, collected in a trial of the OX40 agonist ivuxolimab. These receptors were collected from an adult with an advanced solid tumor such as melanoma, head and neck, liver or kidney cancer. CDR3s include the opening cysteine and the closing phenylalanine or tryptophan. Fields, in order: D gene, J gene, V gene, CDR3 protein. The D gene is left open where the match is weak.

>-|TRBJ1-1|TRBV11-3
CASSSPGHQNTEAFF
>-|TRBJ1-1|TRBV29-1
CSGLQAEAFF
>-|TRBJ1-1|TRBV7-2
CASSSTSHNTEAFF
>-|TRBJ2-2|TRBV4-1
CASSHTFYTGELFF
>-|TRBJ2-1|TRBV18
CASSPSWSEQFF
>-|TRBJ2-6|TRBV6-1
CASSEVGANVLTF
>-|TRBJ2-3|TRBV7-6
CASSLRYTLGDTQYF
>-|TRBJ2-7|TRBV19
CASSASETDYRSYEQYF
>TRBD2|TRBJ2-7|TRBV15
CATSRDSELAGGISSYEQYF
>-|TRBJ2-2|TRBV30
CAWSVRLSTGELFF
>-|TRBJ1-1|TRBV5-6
CASSLGSGIPEAFF
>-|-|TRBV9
CASSVGQGPYEQYF
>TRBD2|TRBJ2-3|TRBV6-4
CASSEAGGTDTQYF
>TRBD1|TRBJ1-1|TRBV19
CASTGGTANTEAFF
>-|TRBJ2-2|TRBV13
CASSSGNTGELFF
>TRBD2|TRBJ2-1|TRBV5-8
CASSAGGWAEQFF
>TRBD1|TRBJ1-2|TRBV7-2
CASRSGTGDSGYTF
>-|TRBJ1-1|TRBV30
CAWSVEGRTEAFF
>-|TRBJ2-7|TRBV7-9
CASSFGGSSYEQYF
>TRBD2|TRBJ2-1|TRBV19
CASTPKAGDEGEQFF
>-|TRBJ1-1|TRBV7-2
CASSLSRLNTEAFF
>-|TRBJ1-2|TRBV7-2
CASSPGQRDYGYTF
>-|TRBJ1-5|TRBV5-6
CASSLTGADQPQHF
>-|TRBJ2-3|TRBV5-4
CASSTPRDGSTDTQYF
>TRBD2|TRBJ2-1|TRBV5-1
CASSWGLAGLNEQFF
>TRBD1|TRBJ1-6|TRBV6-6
CASRPDRVNSPLHF
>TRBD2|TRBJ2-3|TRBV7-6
CASSPTPSGRDTQYF
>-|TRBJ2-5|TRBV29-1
CSVEWALQETQYF
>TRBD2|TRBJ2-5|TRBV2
CASRAGGAQETQYF
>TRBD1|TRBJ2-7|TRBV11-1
CASSFDREPHEQYF
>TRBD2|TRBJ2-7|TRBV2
CASSPSGELHEQYF
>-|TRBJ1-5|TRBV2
CASSPGWDQPQHF
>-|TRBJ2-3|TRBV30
CARDSGTSTDTQYF
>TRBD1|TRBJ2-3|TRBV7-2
CASSFLRGRGFTDTQYF
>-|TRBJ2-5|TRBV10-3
CAISESRETQYF
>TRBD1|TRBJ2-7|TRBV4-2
CASSRQSGGPGQGSHEQYF
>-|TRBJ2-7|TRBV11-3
CASSPLEGATEQYF
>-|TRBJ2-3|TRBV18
CASSTGAGITDTQYF
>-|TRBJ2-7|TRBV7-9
CASNRGGSPGEQYF
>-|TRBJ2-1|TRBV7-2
CASSISSYNEQFF
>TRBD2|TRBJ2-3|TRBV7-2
CASSFFSGGRTDTQYF
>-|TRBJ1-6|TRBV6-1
CASSRTSSPLHF